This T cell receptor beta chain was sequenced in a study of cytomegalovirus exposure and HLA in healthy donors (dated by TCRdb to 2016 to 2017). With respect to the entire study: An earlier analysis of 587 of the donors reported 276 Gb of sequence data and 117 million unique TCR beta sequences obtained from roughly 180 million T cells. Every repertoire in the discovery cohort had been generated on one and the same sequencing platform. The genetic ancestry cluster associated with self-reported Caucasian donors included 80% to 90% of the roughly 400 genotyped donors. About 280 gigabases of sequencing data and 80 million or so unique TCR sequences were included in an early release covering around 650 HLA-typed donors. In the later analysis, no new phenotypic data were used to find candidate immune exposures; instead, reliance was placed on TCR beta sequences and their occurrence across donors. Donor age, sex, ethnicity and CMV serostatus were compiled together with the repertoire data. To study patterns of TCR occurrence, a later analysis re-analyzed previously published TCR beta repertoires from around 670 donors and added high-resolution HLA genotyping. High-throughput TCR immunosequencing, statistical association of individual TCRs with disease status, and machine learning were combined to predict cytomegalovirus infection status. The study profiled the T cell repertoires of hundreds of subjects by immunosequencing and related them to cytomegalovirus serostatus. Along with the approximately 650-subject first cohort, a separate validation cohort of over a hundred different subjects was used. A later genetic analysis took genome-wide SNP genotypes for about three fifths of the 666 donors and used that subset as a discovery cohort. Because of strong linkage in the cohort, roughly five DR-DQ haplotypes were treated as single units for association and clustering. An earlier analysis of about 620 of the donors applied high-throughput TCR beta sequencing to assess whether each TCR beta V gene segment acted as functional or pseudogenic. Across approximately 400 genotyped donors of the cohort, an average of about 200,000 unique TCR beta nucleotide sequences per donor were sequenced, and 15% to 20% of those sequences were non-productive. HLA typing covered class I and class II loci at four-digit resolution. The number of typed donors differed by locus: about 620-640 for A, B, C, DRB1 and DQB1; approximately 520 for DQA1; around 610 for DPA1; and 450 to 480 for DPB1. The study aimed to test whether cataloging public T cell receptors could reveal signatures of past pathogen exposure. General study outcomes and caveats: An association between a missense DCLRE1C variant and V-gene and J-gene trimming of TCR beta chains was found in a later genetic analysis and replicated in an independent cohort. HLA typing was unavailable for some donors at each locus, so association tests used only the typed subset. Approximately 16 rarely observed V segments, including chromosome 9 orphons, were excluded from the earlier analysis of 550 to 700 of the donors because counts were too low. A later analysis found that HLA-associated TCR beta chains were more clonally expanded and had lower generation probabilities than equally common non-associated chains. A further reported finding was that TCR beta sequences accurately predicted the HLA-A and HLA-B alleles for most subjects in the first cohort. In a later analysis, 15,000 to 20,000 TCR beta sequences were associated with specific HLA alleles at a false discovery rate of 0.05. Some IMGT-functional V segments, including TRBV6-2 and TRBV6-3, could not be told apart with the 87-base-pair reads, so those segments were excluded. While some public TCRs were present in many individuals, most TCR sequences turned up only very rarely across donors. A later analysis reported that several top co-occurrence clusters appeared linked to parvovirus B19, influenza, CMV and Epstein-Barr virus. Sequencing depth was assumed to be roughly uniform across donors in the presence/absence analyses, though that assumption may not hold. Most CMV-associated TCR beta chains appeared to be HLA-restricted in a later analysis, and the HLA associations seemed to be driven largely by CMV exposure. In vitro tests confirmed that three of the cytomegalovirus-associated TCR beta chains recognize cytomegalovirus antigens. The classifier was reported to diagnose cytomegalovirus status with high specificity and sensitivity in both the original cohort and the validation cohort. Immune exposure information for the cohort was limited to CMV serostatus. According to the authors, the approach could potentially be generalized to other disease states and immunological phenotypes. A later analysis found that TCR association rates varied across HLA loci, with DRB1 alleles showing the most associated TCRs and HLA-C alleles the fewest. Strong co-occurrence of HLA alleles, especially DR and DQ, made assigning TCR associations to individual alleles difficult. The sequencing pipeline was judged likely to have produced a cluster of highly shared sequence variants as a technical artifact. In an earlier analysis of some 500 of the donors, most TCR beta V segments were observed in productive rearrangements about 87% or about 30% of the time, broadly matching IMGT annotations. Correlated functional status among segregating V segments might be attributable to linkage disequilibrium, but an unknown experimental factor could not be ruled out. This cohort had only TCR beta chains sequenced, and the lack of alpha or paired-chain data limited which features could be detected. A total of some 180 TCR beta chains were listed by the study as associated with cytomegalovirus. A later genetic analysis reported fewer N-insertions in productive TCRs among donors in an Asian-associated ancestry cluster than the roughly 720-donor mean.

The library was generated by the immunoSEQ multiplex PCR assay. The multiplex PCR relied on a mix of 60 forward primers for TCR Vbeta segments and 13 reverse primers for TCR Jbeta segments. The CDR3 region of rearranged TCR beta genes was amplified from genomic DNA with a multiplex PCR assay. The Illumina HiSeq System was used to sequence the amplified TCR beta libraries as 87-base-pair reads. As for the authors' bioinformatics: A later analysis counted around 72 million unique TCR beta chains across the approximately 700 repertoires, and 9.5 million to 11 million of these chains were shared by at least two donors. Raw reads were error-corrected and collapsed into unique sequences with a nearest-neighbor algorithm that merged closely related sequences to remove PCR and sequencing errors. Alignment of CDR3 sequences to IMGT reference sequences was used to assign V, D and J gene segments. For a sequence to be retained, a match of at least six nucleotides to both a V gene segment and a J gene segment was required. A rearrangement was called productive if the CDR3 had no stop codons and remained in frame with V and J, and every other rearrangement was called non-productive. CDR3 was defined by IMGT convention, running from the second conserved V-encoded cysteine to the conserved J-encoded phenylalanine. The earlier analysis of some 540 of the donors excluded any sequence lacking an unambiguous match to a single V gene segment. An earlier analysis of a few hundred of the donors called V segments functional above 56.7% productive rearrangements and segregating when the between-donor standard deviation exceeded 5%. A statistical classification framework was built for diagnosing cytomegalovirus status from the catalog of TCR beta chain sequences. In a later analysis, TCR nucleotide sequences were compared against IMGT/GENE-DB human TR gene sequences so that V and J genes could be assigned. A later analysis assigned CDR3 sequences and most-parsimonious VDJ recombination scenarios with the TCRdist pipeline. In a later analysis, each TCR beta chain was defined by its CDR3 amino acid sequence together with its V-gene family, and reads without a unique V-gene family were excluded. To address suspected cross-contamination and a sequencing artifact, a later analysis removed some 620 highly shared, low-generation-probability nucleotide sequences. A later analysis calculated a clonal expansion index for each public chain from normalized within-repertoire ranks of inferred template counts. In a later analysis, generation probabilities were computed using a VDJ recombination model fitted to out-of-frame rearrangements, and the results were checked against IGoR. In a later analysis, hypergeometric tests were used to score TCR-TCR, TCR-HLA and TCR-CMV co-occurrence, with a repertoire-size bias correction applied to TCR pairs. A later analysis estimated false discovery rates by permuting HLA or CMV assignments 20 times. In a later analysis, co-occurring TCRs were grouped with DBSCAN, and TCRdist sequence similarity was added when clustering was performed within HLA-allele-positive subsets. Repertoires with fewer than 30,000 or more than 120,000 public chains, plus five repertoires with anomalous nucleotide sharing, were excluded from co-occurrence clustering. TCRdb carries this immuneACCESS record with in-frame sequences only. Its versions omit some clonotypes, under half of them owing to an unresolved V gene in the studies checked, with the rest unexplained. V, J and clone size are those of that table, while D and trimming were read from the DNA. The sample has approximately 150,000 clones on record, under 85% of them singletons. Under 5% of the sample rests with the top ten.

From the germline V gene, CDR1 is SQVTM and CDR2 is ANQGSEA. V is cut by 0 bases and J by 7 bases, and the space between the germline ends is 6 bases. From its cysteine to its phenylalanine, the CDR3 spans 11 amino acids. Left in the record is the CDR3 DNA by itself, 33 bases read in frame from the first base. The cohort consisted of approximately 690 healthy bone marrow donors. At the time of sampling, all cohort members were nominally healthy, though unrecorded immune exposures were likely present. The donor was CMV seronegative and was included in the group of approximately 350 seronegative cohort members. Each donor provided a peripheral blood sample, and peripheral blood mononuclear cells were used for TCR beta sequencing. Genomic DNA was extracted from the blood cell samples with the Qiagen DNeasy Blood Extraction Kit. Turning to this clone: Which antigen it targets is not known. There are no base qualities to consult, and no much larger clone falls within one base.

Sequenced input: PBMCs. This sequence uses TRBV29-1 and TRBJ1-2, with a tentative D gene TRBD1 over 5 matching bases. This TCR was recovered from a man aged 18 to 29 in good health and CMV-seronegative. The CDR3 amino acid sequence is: CSVEEGLGYTF. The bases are TGCAGCGTTGAAGAGGGACTTGGCTACACCTTC.